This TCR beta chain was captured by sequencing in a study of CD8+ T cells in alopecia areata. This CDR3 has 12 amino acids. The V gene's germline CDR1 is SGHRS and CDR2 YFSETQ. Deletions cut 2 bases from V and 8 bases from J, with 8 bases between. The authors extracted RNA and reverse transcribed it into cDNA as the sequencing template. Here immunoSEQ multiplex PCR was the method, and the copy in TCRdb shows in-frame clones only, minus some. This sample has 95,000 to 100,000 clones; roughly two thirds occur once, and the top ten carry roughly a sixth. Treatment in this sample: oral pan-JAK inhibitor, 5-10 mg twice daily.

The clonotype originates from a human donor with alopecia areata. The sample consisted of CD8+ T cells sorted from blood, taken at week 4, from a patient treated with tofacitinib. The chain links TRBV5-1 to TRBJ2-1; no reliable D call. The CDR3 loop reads CASSFLSDEQFF. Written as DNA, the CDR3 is TGCGCCAGCAGCTTTTTATCGGATGAGCAGTTCTTC. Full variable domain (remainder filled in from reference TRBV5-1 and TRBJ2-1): KAGVTQTPRYLIKTRGQQVTLSCSPISGHRSVSWYQQTPGQGLQFLFEYFSETQRNKGNFPGRFSGRQFSNSRSEMNVSTLELGDSALYLCASSFLSDEQFFGPGTRLTVL.